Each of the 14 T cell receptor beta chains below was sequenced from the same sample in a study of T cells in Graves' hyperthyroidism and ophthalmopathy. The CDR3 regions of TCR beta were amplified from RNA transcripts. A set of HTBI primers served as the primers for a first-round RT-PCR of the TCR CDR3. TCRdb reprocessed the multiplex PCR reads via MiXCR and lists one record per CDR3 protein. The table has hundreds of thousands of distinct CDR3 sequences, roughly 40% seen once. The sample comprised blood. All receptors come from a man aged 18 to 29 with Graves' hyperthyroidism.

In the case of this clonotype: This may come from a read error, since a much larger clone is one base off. The CDR3 region has the DNA TGTGCCAGCAGCGTAGAGGGGACGGTCTACGAGCAGTACTTC. Protein product: CASSVEGTVYEQYF. V usage is TRBV9 and J usage is TRBJ2-7; D is possibly TRBD1 or TRBD2 (5 bases each). Germline V gene sequence: CDR1 SGDLS, CDR2 YYNGEE. The CDR3 consists of 14 residues. The V and J ends lost 0 bases and 3 bases respectively, with 10 bases between them.

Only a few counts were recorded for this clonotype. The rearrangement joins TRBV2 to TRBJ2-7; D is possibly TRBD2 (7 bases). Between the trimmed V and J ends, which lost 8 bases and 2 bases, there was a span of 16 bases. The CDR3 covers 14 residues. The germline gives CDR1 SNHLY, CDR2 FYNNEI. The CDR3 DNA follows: TGTGCCAGCCTGGGGGGGCCACAACCCTACGAGCAGTACTTC. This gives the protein CASLGGPQPYEQYF.

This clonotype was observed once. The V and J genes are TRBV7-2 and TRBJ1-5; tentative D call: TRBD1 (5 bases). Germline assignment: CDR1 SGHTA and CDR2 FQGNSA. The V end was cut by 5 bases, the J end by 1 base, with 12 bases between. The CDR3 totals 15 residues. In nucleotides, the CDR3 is TGTGCCAGCAGCAAATACGAGGGGAGCAATCAGCCCCAGCATTTT. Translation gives CASSKYEGSNQPQHF.

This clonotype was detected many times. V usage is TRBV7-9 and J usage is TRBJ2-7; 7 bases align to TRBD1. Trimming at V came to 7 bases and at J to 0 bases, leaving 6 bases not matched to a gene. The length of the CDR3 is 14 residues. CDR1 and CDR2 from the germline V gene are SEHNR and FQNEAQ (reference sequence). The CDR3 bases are TGTGCCAGCACCGCACGGGACAGCTCCTACGAGCAGTACTTC. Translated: CASTARDSSYEQYF.

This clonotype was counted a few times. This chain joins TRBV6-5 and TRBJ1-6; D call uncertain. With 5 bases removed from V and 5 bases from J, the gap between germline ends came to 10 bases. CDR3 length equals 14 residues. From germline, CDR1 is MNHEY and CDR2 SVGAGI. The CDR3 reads CASSPQLNNSPLHF. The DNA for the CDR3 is TGTGCCAGCAGTCCTCAGCTCAATAATTCACCCCTCCACTTT.

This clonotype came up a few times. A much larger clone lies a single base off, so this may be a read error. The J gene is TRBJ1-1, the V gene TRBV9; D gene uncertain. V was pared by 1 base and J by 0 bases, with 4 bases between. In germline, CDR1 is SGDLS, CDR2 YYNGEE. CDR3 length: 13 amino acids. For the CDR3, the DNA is TGTGCCAGCAGCGTAATGGTGAACACTGAAGCTTTCTTT. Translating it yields CASSVMVNTEAFF.

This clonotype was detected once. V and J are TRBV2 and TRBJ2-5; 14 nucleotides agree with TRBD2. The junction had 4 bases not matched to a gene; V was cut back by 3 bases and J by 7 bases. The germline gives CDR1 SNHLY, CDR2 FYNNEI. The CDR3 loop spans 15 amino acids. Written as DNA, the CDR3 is TGTGCCAGCAGTGAGGGGACTAGCGGGAGAGGGACCCAGTACTTC. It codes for CASSEGTSGRGTQYF.

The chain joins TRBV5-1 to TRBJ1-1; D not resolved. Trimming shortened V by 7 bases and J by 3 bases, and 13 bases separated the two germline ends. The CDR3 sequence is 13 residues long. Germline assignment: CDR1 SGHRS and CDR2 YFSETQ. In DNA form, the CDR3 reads TGCGCCAGCCGACCCGACGGGTACACTGAAGCTTTCTTT. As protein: CASRPDGYTEAFF.

DNA of the CDR3: TGCAGCGTTGTCGGGGGACAGGGGGCGGACGAGCAGTACTTC. Translating it yields CSVVGGQGADEQYF. J is TRBJ2-7 and V is TRBV29-1; TRBD1 matches 12 bases. V was pared by 4 bases and J by 5 bases, with 6 bases of the junction left unmatched. The germline gives CDR1 SQVTM, CDR2 ANQGSEA. The CDR3 covers 14 residues.

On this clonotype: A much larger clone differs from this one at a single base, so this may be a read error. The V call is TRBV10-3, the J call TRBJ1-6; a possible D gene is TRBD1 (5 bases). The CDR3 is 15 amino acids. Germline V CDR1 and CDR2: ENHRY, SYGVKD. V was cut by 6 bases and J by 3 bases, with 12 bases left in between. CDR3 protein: CAISGPGHYNSPLHF. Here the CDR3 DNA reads TGTGCCATCAGCGGCCCAGGACACTATAATTCACCCCTCCACTTT.

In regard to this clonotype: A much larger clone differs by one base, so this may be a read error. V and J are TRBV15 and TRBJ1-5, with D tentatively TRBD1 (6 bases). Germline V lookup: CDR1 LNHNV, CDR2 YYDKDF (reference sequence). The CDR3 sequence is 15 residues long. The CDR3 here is CATGRAGGGSQPQHF. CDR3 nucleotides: TGTGCCACCGGCAGAGCCGGGGGCGGGAGTCAGCCCCAGCATTTT.

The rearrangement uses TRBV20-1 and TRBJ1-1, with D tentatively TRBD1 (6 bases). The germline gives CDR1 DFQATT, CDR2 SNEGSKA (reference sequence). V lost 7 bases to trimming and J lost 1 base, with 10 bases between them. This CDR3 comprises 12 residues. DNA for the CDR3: TGCAGTGGTATGGGACAGAACACTGAAGCTTTCTTT. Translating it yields CSGMGQNTEAFF.

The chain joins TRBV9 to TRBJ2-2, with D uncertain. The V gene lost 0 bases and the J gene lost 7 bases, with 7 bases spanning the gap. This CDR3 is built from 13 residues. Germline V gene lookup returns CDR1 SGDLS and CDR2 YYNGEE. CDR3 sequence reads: CASSVGEGGELFF. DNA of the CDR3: TGTGCCAGCAGCGTAGGGGAAGGCGGGGAGCTGTTTTTT.

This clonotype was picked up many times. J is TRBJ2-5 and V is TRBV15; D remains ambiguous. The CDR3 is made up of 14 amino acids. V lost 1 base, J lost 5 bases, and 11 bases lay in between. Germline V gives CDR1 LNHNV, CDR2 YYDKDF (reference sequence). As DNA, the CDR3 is TGTGCCACCAGCAGAGTTCGAAAATCGGAGACCCAGTACTTC. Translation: CATSRVRKSETQYF.